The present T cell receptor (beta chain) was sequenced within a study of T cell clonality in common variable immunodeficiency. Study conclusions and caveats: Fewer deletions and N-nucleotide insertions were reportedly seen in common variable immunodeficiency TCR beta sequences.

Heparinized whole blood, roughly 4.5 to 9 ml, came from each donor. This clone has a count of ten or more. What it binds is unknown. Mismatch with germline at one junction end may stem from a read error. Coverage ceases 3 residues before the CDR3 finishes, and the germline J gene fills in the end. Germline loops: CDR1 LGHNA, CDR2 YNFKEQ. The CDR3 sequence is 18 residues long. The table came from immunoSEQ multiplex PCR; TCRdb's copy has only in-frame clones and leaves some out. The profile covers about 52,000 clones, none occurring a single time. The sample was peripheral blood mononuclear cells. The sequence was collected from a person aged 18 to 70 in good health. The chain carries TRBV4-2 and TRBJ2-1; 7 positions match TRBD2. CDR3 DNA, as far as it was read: TGCGCCAGCAGCCAAGATGCAAGGCGGGAGTCTGGGTATAATGAG. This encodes CASSQDARRESGYNE. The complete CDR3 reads CASSQDARRESGYNEQFF.